This T cell receptor (beta chain) originates from a study of CD4 T cells in relation to SARS-CoV-2 and coronaviruses. At the level of the study: The HLA restriction of the shared crossreactive spike epitopes was mapped. Study findings and constraints: In around two thirds of donors, memory CD4+ clonotypes crossrecognized SARS-CoV-2 and at least one common cold coronavirus spike.

Losses at the gene ends were 10 bases for V and 3 bases for J; bases not matched to a gene: 6. Germline loops: CDR1 SNHLY, CDR2 FYNNEI. The CDR3 spans 13 residues. The unexposed donors gave CD4+ T cells in 2011-2018, prior to COVID-19. The cells were cultured for 9 to 11 days before CD4+ T cells were isolated. On this clone itself: Its antigen is not identified.

Measured with immunoSEQ multiplex PCR; TCRdb has only the in-frame clones, and not every one. Among 15,000 to 20,000 clones listed, roughly four fifths were seen once. This clonotype was obtained from a human donor in good health. What was sequenced was CD4+ T cells from PBMCs, cultured in vitro. The gene calls are TRBV2 and TRBJ2-1, with TRBD2 matching 7 bases. The CDR3 spells CATERGHYNEQFF. In DNA form, the CDR3 reads TGTGCCACCGAGCGGGGCCACTACAATGAGCAGTTCTTC.